The clone carrying this T cell receptor (beta chain) showed up many times. What it binds is unknown. Amplified material comprised TCR beta CDR3 regions derived from RNA transcripts. HTBI primers served in a first-round RT-PCR, which a second-round multiplex PCR followed. One entry per CDR3 protein, called by TCRdb with MiXCR from the multiplex PCR reads. This sample carries 300,000 to 400,000 distinct CDR3 sequences, roughly 15% of them seen once, and the ten largest clones take more than 9%. These data come from a study of Graves' ophthalmopathy and Graves' hyperthyroidism. The study, taken as a whole, reports: Using 13 signatures, a model distinguished ophthalmopathy from stable hyperthyroidism, reaching 87.88% sensitivity and roughly 80% specificity.

CDR3 length equals 13 residues. V lost 2 bases and J lost 1, with 5 bases in between. Germline CDR1 is LGHNT and CDR2 is FRNRAP. In donors with ophthalmopathy, activity was moderate-to-severe, with CAS ≥3, NOSPECS ≥4 and duration under 3 months. Pregnant or lactating patients and those with other autoimmune diseases or uncontrolled infections were excluded. The authors isolated PBMCs from around 10 ml of fresh peripheral blood. V gene TRBV12-5 combines with J gene TRBJ1-1; no clear D. Input material: peripheral blood. This TCR came from an adult man with Graves' ophthalmopathy. As DNA, the CDR3 is TGTGCTAGTGGTTTGAGGCGGAACACTGAAGCTTTCTTT. Translating it yields CASGLRRNTEAFF. Complete variable domain (other parts from reference TRBV12-5 and TRBJ1-1): DARVTQTPRHKVTEMGQEVTMRCQPILGHNTVFWYRQTMMQGLELLAYFRNRAPLDDSGMPKDRFSAEMPDATLATLKIQPSEPRDSAVYFCASGLRRNTEAFFGQGTRLTVV.